The clone carrying this T cell receptor (beta chain) appeared a few times. As yet, its antigen is unknown. This specimen belongs to a study of T cells in Graves' hyperthyroidism and ophthalmopathy. The study, taken as a whole, reports: Within blood appeared most thyroid clonotypes that had expanded above 0.001. Ophthalmopathy was distinguished from stable hyperthyroidism by 13 V-J signatures.

TCR beta CDR3 sequences were amplified from RNA transcripts. First-round RT-PCR of the TCR CDR3 relied on the HTBI primer set. From the multiplex PCR reads, TCRdb called clonotypes with MiXCR, one entry per CDR3 protein. The data contain about 560,000 distinct CDR3 sequences, around 17% of them singletons. The hyperthyroidism patients had all been newly diagnosed, and their disease duration was under 2 months. Their ages ranged from 18 to 65 years. Isolation of PBMCs was performed on 8 to 10 ml fresh peripheral blood. The sequenced material came from blood. This TCR was sampled from a woman aged 18 to 35 with Graves' hyperthyroidism.

In DNA form, the CDR3 reads TGTGCCAGCACGGTTGCTTCTAATGAAAAACTGTTTTTT. Protein: CASTVASNEKLFF. The gene calls are TRBV28 and TRBJ1-4; D not resolved. Trimming took off 7 bases at V and 3 bases at J, with 9 bases between the two ends. This CDR3 has 13 residues. Per germline, CDR1 MDHEN and CDR2 SYDVKM.